These 9 T cell receptor beta chains came from one sample sequenced in a study of blood T cell repertoires in COVID-19. The table came from immunoSEQ multiplex PCR; TCRdb's copy has only in-frame clones and leaves some out. This table holds about 270,000 clones, 88% found once. The source material was PBMCs or T cells enriched from blood (not recorded which). Source of these receptors: a woman aged 45-65 years who had recovered from COVID-19.

The V gene is TRBV30, the J gene TRBJ2-1; TRBD1 matches 11 bases. Trimming at V came to 3 bases and at J to 3 bases, leaving 13 bases not matched to a gene. Germline CDR1 is GTSNPN and CDR2 is SVGIG (reference sequence). The CDR3 is made up of 18 amino acids. CDR3 residues: CAWSWDRGKKGRYNEQFF. DNA for the CDR3: TGTGCCTGGAGCTGGGACAGGGGGAAAAAAGGGCGCTACAATGAGCAGTTCTTC. The variable domain in full, completed from reference TRBV30 and TRBJ2-1, reads SQTIHQWPATLVQPVGSPLSLECTVEGTSNPNLYWYRQAAGRGLQLLFYSVGIGQISSEVPQNLSASRPQDRQFILSSKKLLLSDSGFYLCAWSWDRGKKGRYNEQFFGPGTRLTVL.

J is TRBJ1-1 and V is TRBV30; D is perhaps TRBD1 (6 bases). The CDR3 is made up of 13 amino acids. Germline V gives CDR1 GTSNPN, CDR2 SVGIG (reference sequence). V lost 4 bases and J lost 1, with 10 bases in between. The CDR3 DNA reads TGTGCCTGGAACAGGGAGCAGAACACTGAAGCTTTCTTT. The encoded protein is CAWNREQNTEAFF. The full variable domain, in which reference TRBV30 and TRBJ1-1 provide the parts outside the CDR3, is SQTIHQWPATLVQPVGSPLSLECTVEGTSNPNLYWYRQAAGRGLQLLFYSVGIGQISSEVPQNLSASRPQDRQFILSSKKLLLSDSGFYLCAWNREQNTEAFFGQGTRLTVV.

The chain joins TRBV9 to TRBJ1-6; 7 bases match TRBD1. Germline V gene sequence: CDR1 SGDLS, CDR2 YYNGEE. The CDR3 sequence is 15 residues long. With 4 bases clipped from V and 7 bases from J, the junction kept 8 bases outside the gene matches. This chain's CDR3 is CASSPRDSGNSPLHF. The CDR3 bases are TGTGCCAGCAGCCCCCGGGACAGTGGGAATTCACCCCTCCACTTT.

V and J are TRBV4-1 and TRBJ2-3; D gene ambiguous. Germline CDR1 reads MGHRA; CDR2 reads YSYEKL. This CDR3 contains 15 residues. The germline V and J ends were trimmed by 5 bases and 2 bases, with 14 bases remaining between them. CDR3 in DNA: TGCGCCAGCAGCGACCAGACACGATACACAGATACGCAGTATTTT. Its protein is CASSDQTRYTDTQYF.

This chain connects TRBV19 to TRBJ2-5; D is undetermined. V lost 1 base to trimming and J lost 4 bases, with 13 bases between them. Germline CDR1 is LNHDA and CDR2 is SQIVND (reference sequence). The CDR3 contains 15 residues. The CDR3 spells CASSIVAGAGETQYF. CDR3 in DNA: TGTGCCAGTAGTATAGTAGCTGGTGCTGGAGAGACCCAGTACTTC.

The chain joins TRBV11-2 to TRBJ2-3, with D maybe TRBD2 (6 bases). The V end lost 5 bases, the J end lost 3 bases, and 12 bases lay between the germline ends. The germline V gene encodes CDR1 SGHAT and CDR2 FQNNGV. This CDR3 comprises 14 residues. CDR3 residues: CASSPNRGTDTQYF. The CDR3 nucleotides read TGTGCCAGCAGCCCTAATCGGGGGACAGATACGCAGTATTTT.

This clone has a single count. This chain joins TRBV30 and TRBJ1-1; 7 bases fit TRBD1. V shed 8 bases and J 4 bases; nucleotides not matched to a gene: 13. The CDR3 is 14 amino acids. The germline V gene has CDR1 GTSNPN and CDR2 SVGIG (reference sequence). CDR3 DNA sequence: TGTGCCCTAGGGACCGGAGACAGGGTCACTGAAGCTTTCTTT. Amino acids: CALGTGDRVTEAFF.

The chain is built from TRBV28 and TRBJ2-7, with D maybe TRBD2 (6 bases). The V gene's germline CDR1 is MDHEN and CDR2 SYDVKM. This CDR3 has 17 amino acids. Trimming cost V 4 bases and J 3 bases, with 22 bases left between them. CDR3 residues: CASSWGERGDFDYEQYF. DNA of the CDR3: TGTGCCAGCAGTTGGGGGGAGAGGGGCGATTTCGACTACGAGCAGTACTTC.

The V and J genes are TRBV28 and TRBJ1-1, with TRBD1 identical over 7 bases. The CDR3 runs 16 residues. CDR1 is MDHEN and CDR2 is SYDVKM in the germline V gene. Unmatched junction bases numbered 11, after V lost 6 bases and J lost 1 base. As DNA, the CDR3 is TGTGCCAGCAGGCCGACAGGGAGTTGGGGGAACACTGAAGCTTTCTTT. Its translation: CASRPTGSWGNTEAFF. Full variable domain (missing parts from reference TRBV28 and TRBJ1-1): DVKVTQSSRYLVKRTGEKVFLECVQDMDHENMFWYRQDPGLGLRLIYFSYDVKMKEKGDIPEGYSVSREKKERFSLILESASTNQTSMYLCASRPTGSWGNTEAFFGQGTRLTVV.